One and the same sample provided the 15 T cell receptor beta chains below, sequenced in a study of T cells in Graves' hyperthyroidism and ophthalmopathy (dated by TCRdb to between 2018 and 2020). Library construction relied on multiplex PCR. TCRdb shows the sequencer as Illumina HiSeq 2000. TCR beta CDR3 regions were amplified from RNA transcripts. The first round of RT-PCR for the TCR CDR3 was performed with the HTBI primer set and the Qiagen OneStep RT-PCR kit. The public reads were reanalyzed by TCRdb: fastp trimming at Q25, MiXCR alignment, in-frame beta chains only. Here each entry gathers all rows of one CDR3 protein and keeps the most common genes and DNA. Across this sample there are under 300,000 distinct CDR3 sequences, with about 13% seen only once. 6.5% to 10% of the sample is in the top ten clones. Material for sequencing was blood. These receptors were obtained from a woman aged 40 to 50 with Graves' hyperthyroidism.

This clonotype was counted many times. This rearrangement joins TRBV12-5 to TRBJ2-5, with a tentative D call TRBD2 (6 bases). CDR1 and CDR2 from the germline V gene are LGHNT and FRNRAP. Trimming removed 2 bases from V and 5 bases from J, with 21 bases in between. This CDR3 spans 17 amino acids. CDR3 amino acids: CASGLSPRFGGGETQYF. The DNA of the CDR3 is TGTGCTAGTGGTTTGTCTCCCCGGTTTGGGGGAGGCGAGACCCAGTACTTC.

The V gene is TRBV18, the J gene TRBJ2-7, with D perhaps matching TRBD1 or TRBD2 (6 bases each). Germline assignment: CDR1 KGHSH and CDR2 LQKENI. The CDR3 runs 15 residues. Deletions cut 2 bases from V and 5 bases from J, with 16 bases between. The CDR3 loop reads CASSPFTKGGNEQYF. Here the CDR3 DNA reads TGTGCCAGCTCACCATTTACTAAGGGGGGCAACGAGCAGTACTTC.

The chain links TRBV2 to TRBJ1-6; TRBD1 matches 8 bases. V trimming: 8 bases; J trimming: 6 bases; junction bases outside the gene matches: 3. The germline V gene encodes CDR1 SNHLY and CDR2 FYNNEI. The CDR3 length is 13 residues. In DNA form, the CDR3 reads TGTGCCAGCGGACAGGGTGCTAATTCACCCCTCCACTTT. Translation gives CASGQGANSPLHF.

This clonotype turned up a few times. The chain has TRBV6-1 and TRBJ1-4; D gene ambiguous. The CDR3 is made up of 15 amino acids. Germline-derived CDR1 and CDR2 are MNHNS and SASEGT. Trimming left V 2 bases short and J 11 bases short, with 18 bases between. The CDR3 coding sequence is TGTGCCAGCAGTGAAAGTCTGACACCCCGGCAGAAACTGTTTTTT. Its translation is CASSESLTPRQKLFF.

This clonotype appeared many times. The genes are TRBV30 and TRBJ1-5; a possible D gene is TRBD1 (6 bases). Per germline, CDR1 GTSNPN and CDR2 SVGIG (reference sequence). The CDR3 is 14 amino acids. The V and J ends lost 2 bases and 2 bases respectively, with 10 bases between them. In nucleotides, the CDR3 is TGTGCCTGGAGTACGGGGGCTGGCAATCAGCCCCAGCATTTT. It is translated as CAWSTGAGNQPQHF. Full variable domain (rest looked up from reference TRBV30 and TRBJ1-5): SQTIHQWPATLVQPVGSPLSLECTVEGTSNPNLYWYRQAAGRGLQLLFYSVGIGQISSEVPQNLSASRPQDRQFILSSKKLLLSDSGFYLCAWSTGAGNQPQHFGDGTRLSIL.

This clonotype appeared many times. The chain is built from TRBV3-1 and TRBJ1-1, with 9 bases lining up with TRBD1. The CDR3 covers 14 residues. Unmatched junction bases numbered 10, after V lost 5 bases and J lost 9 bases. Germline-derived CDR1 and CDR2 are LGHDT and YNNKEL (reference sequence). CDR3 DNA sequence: TGTGCCAGCAGCTCAACCGGGACAGGGACACAAGCTTTCTTT. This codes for CASSSTGTGTQAFF.

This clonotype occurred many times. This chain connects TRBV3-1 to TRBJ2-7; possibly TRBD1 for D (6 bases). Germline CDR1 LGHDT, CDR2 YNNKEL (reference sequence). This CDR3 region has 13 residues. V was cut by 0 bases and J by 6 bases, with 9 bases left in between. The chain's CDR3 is CASSQDLRGEQYF. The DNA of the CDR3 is TGTGCCAGCAGCCAAGATCTCAGGGGCGAGCAGTACTTC.

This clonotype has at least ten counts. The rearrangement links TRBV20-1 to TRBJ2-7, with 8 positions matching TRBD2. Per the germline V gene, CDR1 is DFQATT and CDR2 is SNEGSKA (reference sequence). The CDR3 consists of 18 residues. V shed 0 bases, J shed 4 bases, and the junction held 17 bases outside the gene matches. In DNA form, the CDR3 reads TGCAGTGCTAGAGATCGGGCTGGAGCGGGAGAAGTTGTTTACGAGCAGTACTTC. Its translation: CSARDRAGAGEVVYEQYF.

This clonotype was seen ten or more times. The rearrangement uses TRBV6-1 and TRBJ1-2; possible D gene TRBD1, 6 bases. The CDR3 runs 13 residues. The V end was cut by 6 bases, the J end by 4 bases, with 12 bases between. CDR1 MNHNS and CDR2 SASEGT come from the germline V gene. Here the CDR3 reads CASSEQGSYGYTF. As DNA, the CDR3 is TGTGCCAGCAGCGAACAGGGAAGCTATGGCTACACCTTC.

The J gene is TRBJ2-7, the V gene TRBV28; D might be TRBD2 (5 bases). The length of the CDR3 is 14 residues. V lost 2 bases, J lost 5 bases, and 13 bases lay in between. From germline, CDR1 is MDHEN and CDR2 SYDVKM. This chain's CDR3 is CASSLGRVAHEQYF. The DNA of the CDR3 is TGTGCCAGCAGTTTAGGGCGGGTCGCCCACGAGCAGTACTTC.

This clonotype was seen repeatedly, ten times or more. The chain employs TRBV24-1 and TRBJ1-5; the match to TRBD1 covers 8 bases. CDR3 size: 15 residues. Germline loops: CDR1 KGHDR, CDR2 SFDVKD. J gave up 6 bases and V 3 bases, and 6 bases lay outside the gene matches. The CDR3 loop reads CATSDRQGFGQPQHF. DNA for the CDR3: TGTGCCACCAGTGATCGACAGGGGTTTGGTCAGCCCCAGCATTTT.

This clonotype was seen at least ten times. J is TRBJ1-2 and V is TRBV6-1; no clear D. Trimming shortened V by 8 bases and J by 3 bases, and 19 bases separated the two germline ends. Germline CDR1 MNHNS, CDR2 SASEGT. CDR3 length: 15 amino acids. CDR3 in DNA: TGTGCCAGCCGTCCGAGTAGGCAGGTCGACTATGGCTACACCTTC. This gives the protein CASRPSRQVDYGYTF.

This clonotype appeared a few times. Here the CDR3 reads CASSERVTSSNQPQHF. The CDR3 DNA reads TGTGCCAGCAGTGAAAGGGTAACGAGTAGCAATCAGCCCCAGCATTTT. The genes are TRBV2 and TRBJ1-5, with D unresolved. The V gene lost 2 bases and the J gene lost 0 bases, with 11 bases spanning the gap. Germline V CDR1 and CDR2: SNHLY, FYNNEI. This CDR3 comprises 16 residues.

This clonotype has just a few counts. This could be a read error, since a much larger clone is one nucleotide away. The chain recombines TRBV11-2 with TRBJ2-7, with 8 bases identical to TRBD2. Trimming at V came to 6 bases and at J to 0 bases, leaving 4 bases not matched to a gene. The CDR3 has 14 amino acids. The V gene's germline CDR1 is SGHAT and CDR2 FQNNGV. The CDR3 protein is CASRFSGDSYEQYF. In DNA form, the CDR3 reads TGTGCCAGCAGATTTAGCGGGGACTCCTACGAGCAGTACTTC.

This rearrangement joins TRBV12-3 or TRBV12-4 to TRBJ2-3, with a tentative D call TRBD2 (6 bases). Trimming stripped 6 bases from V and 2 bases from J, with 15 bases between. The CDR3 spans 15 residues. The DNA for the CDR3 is TGTGCCAGCAGGGACTACCTAGGGGCCACAGATACGCAGTATTTT. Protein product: CASRDYLGATDTQYF.